Presented here are 11 T cell receptor beta chains from one specimen sequenced in a study of beta chain features in type 1 diabetes (dated 2018 in TCRdb). Receptor libraries were prepared by the immunoSEQ multiplex PCR assay. The High Capacity cDNA Reverse Transcription Kit was used to reverse transcribe all of the isolated RNA, meaning that expressed TCRB transcripts were what got sequenced. TCRdb retrieved this table from immuneACCESS and kept in-frame rearrangements only. Not all clones are present; in checked studies, unresolved V genes account for under half, and no reason is known for the remainder. Here the sample has 120,000 to 150,000 clones; under 60% occur a single time. The ten largest clones capture around 0.39% of the sample. The sample taken for sequencing was Tregs from blood. The label giving this sample's cell subset or site can be read as: regulatory CD4+ T cells. Every receptor here comes from a man between 18 and 35 years old in good health.

In its sample, this clone was seen a few times. The chain has TRBV27 and TRBJ1-2, with 8 bases that match TRBD1. In germline, CDR1 is MNHEY, CDR2 SMNVEV (reference sequence). CDR3 size: 14 residues. The V gene end was trimmed by 5 bases and the J gene end by 4 bases; junction bases not matched to a gene: 6. DNA for the CDR3: TGTGCCAGCAGTCGCTCAGGGGGCGGCTATGGCTACACCTTC. This encodes CASSRSGGGYGYTF.

About this clone itself: The sample carries other DNA sequences with the same CDR3. The chain combines TRBV5-1 with TRBJ2-7; 13 bases align to TRBD2. Germline V gene lookup returns CDR1 SGHRS and CDR2 YFSETQ. V trimming: 4 bases; J trimming: 1 base; junction bases outside the gene matches: 2. This CDR3 contains 15 residues. DNA of the CDR3: TGCGCCAGCAGCCCGGGACTAGCGGGATCCTACGAGCAGTACTTC. This codes for CASSPGLAGSYEQYF. Complete variable domain (other parts from reference TRBV5-1 and TRBJ2-7): KAGVTQTPRYLIKTRGQQVTLSCSPISGHRSVSWYQQTPGQGLQFLFEYFSETQRNKGNFPGRFSGRQFSNSRSEMNVSTLELGDSALYLCASSPGLAGSYEQYFGPGTRLTVT.

The chain's CDR3 is CASSSPGQGGRTEAFF. CDR3 bases: TGTGCCAGCAGCTCCCCCGGACAGGGTGGAAGGACTGAAGCTTTCTTT. The rearrangement joins TRBV5-5 to TRBJ1-1; 8 bases line up with TRBD1. The CDR3 totals 16 residues. Germline assignment: CDR1 SGHKS and CDR2 YYEKEE (reference sequence). Trimming cost V 3 bases and J 5 bases; bases outside gene matches: 12.

The V and J genes are TRBV5-5 and TRBJ2-5; 8 nucleotides line up with TRBD1. The CDR3 runs 15 residues. The V segment lost 6 bases and the J segment 1 base; nucleotides outside the gene matches: 8. The V gene's germline CDR1 is SGHKS and CDR2 YYEKEE (reference sequence). CDR3 bases: TGTGCCAGCAACAACCGGGACAGGACCCAAGAGACCCAGTACTTC. Translating gives CASNNRDRTQETQYF.

The CDR3 loop reads CASSPRLAGGTDTQYF. In DNA, the CDR3 is TGTGCCAGCAGCCCCCGACTAGCGGGAGGCACAGATACGCAGTATTTT. V and J are TRBV4-2 and TRBJ2-3, with TRBD2 matching over 12 bases. J gave up 1 base and V 4 bases, and 3 bases lay outside the gene matches. There are 16 residues in the CDR3. CDR1 and CDR2 (germline): LGHNA, YNFKEQ.

The CDR3 protein is CASSEERLGTGFSGELFF. The CDR3, as DNA: TGTGCCAGCAGTGAGGAACGCTTAGGGACAGGGTTCAGCGGGGAGCTGTTTTTT. The chain uses TRBV25-1 and TRBJ2-2, with 9 bases identical to TRBD1. Germline trimming cut 3 bases from V and 7 bases from J; bases unmatched to any gene: 15. This CDR3 comprises 18 residues. The germline gives CDR1 MGHDK, CDR2 SYGVNS.

This chain uses TRBV25-1 with TRBJ2-5; D possibly corresponds to TRBD2 (5 bases). The V gene's germline CDR1 is MGHDK and CDR2 SYGVNS. This CDR3 region has 14 residues. Trimming removed 1 base at V and 3 bases at J, with 9 bases between. CDR3 nucleotide sequence: TGTGCCAGCAGTGAATTGGACTCCGAAGAGACCCAGTACTTC. Translating gives CASSELDSEETQYF.

The chain recombines TRBV6-5 with TRBJ1-6, with 9 bases matching TRBD1. The CDR3 has 15 amino acids. After removal of 4 bases from V and 10 bases from J, the junction contained 8 bases not matched to a gene. The germline V gene encodes CDR1 MNHEY and CDR2 SVGAGI. The CDR3 region is CASSSRDRDSSPLHF. The CDR3 bases are TGTGCCAGCAGTTCCCGGGACAGGGACAGCTCACCCCTCCACTTT.

The genes are TRBV7-8 and TRBJ1-2; 8 nucleotides line up with TRBD1. The CDR3 has 15 residues. The germline CDR1 and CDR2 sequences are SGHVS and FQNEAQ. Trimming took 5 bases from V and 6 from J; bases not matched to a gene: 11. The CDR3 region is CASSLTWTGTHGYTF. The CDR3 DNA sequence: TGTGCCAGCAGCCTAACCTGGACAGGGACCCATGGCTACACCTTC.

The sample holds a few counts of this clone. The chain is built from TRBV7-2 and TRBJ2-5, with 9 bases identical to TRBD2. The germline V gene has CDR1 SGHTA and CDR2 FQGNSA. The CDR3 loop spans 19 amino acids. The J segment lost 4 bases and the V segment lost 3 bases, leaving 18 bases of the junction unmatched. DNA for the CDR3: TGTGCCAGCAGCTTCGGAGGGGCGCGGGGCGGGAGGGTTAGAGAGACCCAGTACTTC. Amino acids: CASSFGGARGGRVRETQYF. The variable domain in full, completed from reference TRBV7-2 and TRBJ2-5, reads GAGVSQSPSNKVTEKGKDVELRCDPISGHTALYWYRQSLGQGLEFLIYFQGNSAPDKSGLPSDRFSAERTGGSVSTLTIQRTQQEDSAVYLCASSFGGARGGRVRETQYFGPGTRLLVL.

The chain carries TRBV5-4 and TRBJ2-5, with D unresolved. CDR1 and CDR2 from the germline V gene are SGHNT and YYREEE (reference sequence). There are 13 residues in the CDR3. The V gene lost 1 base and the J gene lost 5 bases, with 9 bases spanning the gap. CDR3 in DNA: TGTGCCAGCAGCTTGACGTCTACGGAGACCCAGTACTTC. It yields the protein CASSLTSTETQYF.